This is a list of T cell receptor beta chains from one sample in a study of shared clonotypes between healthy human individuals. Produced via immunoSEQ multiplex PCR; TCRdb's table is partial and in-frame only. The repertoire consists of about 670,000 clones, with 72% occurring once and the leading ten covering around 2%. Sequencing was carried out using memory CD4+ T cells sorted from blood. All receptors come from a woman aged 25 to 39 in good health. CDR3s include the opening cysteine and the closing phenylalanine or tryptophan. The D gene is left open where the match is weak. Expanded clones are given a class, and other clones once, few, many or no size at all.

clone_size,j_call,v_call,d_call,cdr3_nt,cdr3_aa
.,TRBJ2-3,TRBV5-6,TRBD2,TGTGCCAGCAGCCACAGGACTAGCGGTGGCACAGATACGCAGTATTTT,CASSHRTSGGTDTQYF
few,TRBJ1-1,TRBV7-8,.,TGTGCCAGCAGCCCACTCACGAACACTGAAGCTTTCTTT,CASSPLTNTEAFF
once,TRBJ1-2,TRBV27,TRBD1,TGTGCCAGCAGGCCTGGGGGACAGGGGTTGCGTGGCTACACCTTC,CASRPGGQGLRGYTF
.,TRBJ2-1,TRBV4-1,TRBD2,TGCGCCAGCAGCCAAGGGGGGACTAGCGGGAGGAATGAGCAGTTCTTC,CASSQGGTSGRNEQFF
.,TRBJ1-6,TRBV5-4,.,TGTGCCAGCAGCCCGCGCTCTGATTCACCCCTCCACTTT,CASSPRSDSPLHF
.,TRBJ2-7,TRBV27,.,TGTGCCAGCAGTCAACCGCCAAGATACGAGCAGTACTTC,CASSQPPRYEQYF
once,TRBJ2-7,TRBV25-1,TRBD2,TGTGCCAGCAGTGACCCTCGGACTAGCGGGTCCCACGAGCAGTACTTC,CASSDPRTSGSHEQYF
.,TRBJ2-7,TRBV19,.,TGTGCCAGTAGTCCACAGGGTTACGAGCAGTACTTC,CASSPQGYEQYF
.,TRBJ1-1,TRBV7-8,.,TGTGCCAGCAGCTTAGCGGCCAGGGGAAGTGGGTACACTGAAGCTTTCTTT,CASSLAARGSGYTEAFF
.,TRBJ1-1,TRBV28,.,TGTGCCAGCAGTTCCAACTTGGGACAACTTAAAGCTTTCTTT,CASSSNLGQLKAFF
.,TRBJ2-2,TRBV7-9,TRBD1,TGTGCCAGCAGCGGGACAGGGGGCACCGGGGAGCTGTTTTTT,CASSGTGGTGELFF